These 19 T cell receptor beta chains originate from one sample sequenced in a study of low-dose radiotherapy and immunotherapy resistance in tumors. Time point: before trial treatment. TCR amplification used approximately 19 PCR cycles, a constant-region primer and a V-primer adapter. TCRdb passed the reads through MiXCR, listing each CDR3 protein once. Of about 50,000 distinct CDR3 sequences in the sample, about an eighth were seen once. The sequencing here drew on PBMCs, taken before treatment. These receptors were collected from a female donor with ovarian cancer.

This clonotype was observed many times. The chain employs TRBV29-1 and TRBJ2-2, with 8 bases matching TRBD1. The V and J ends lost 4 bases and 5 bases, in that order; junction bases with no gene match: 3. CDR3 size: 13 residues. From germline, CDR1 is SQVTM and CDR2 ANQGSEA. The CDR3 loop reads CSVGTGYTGELFF. CDR3 DNA: TGCAGCGTTGGGACAGGGTATACCGGGGAGCTGTTTTTT.

This clonotype was detected a few times. The chain employs TRBV5-1 and TRBJ1-1; perhaps TRBD1 as D (6 bases). The CDR3 covers 15 residues. Trimming removed 4 bases at V and 1 base at J, with 14 bases between. Germline values: CDR1 SGHRS, CDR2 YFSETQ. The CDR3 DNA follows: TGCGCCAGCAGCCGCCGCGGACAGTCGAACACTGAAGCTTTCTTT. Residues: CASSRRGQSNTEAFF.

This sequence joins TRBV6-1 and TRBJ2-5; the D gene could be TRBD1 or TRBD2 (5 bases each). The CDR3 sequence is 12 residues long. Trimming stripped 4 bases from V and 5 bases from J, with 8 bases between. Looked up from germline, CDR1 is MNHNS and CDR2 is SASEGT. CDR3 in amino acids: CASSAGAETQYF. DNA for the CDR3: TGTGCCAGCAGTGCCGGGGCCGAGACCCAGTACTTC.

At least ten counts were recorded for this clonotype. J is TRBJ2-3 and V is TRBV4-1, with 9 bases matching TRBD2. CDR1 MGHRA and CDR2 YSYEKL come from the germline V gene. With V trimmed by 7 bases and J by 4 bases, 12 bases remained unmatched. This CDR3 is built from 16 residues. The CDR3 protein is CASKIGAGGPSDTQYF. The CDR3 DNA sequence: TGCGCCAGCAAGATCGGGGCGGGAGGGCCCTCAGATACGCAGTATTTT.

This clonotype was seen many times. This chain links TRBV12-3 or TRBV12-4 with TRBJ2-1; TRBD2 matches 8 bases. This CDR3 region has 15 residues. Trimming cost V 6 bases and J 2 bases; bases outside gene matches: 6. The CDR3 DNA reads as TGTGCCAGCAGGTCACTAGCGGTTACCTACAATGAGCAGTTCTTC. This gives the protein CASRSLAVTYNEQFF.

This clonotype showed up many times. This rearrangement joins TRBV2 to TRBJ2-1; D ambiguous. The CDR3 length is 14 residues. The V gene lost 3 bases and the J gene lost 0 bases, with 6 bases spanning the gap. CDR1 is SNHLY, CDR2 FYNNEI, per germline. The CDR3 region has the DNA TGTGCCAGCAGTGACTATAGCTCCTACAATGAGCAGTTCTTC. It specifies CASSDYSSYNEQFF.

The sample holds many counts of this clonotype. The chain employs TRBV30 and TRBJ2-3, with D uncertain. CDR1 is GTSNPN and CDR2 is SVGIG in the germline V gene (reference sequence). V was clipped by 3 bases and J by 6 bases, with 10 bases between them. The CDR3 length is 12 residues. DNA of the CDR3: TGTGCCTGGAGCGACGTTGGGGATACGCAGTATTTT. This encodes CAWSDVGDTQYF.

In its sample, this clonotype was seen many times. The chain is built from TRBV7-8 and TRBJ2-2, with D possibly matching TRBD2 (6 bases). CDR3 length: 16 amino acids. Looked up from germline, CDR1 is SGHVS and CDR2 is FQNEAQ. Trimming took off 5 bases at V and 1 base at J, with 14 bases between the two ends. Written as DNA, the CDR3 is TGTGCCAGCAGCACTGTTGGGGGGATGAACACCGGGGAGCTGTTTTTT. This sequence encodes CASSTVGGMNTGELFF.

This clonotype showed up many times. V gene TRBV3-1 combines with J gene TRBJ2-5, with D perhaps assigned TRBD1 or TRBD2 (5 bases each). This CDR3 spans 14 amino acids. Trimming removed 4 bases from V and 7 bases from J, with 16 bases in between. Germline loops: CDR1 LGHDT, CDR2 YNNKEL (reference sequence). The CDR3 DNA is TGTGCCAGCAGCCCAGGGACCGGAACGGGGACCCAGTACTTC. It yields the protein CASSPGTGTGTQYF.

This clonotype was seen many times. The rearrangement links TRBV2 to TRBJ2-1; 7 nucleotides agree with TRBD1. Trimming removed 5 bases from V and 8 bases from J; junction bases left unmatched: 3. The CDR3 is made up of 12 amino acids. The germline CDR1 and CDR2 sequences are SNHLY and FYNNEI. The CDR3: CASSRTGYEQFF. In DNA form, the CDR3 reads TGTGCCAGCAGTCGGACAGGTTATGAGCAGTTCTTC.

This clonotype has a count of ten or more. V and J are TRBV7-9 and TRBJ2-1; D gene ambiguous. Germline V gene data show CDR1 as SEHNR and CDR2 as FQNEAQ (reference sequence). The CDR3 is 12 amino acids. V was pared by 2 bases and J by 7 bases, with 6 bases between. CDR3 in amino acids: CASSLRTNEQFF. The CDR3 DNA follows: TGTGCCAGCAGCTTACGAACTAATGAGCAGTTCTTC.

This clonotype has ten or more counts. The V call is TRBV7-9, the J call TRBJ1-2; D is possibly TRBD1 (5 bases). CDR3 length: 13 amino acids. Trimming shortened V by 1 base and J by 7 bases, and 10 bases separated the two germline ends. Germline V lookup: CDR1 SEHNR, CDR2 FQNEAQ (reference sequence). This CDR3 is CASSLDGAVGYTF. CDR3 DNA: TGTGCCAGCAGCTTAGATGGGGCCGTTGGCTACACCTTC.

J is TRBJ2-1 and V is TRBV18; no firm D call. V was shortened by 4 bases and J by 2 bases, with 6 bases between the two germline ends. The CDR3 runs 13 residues. In germline, CDR1 is KGHSH, CDR2 LQKENI. CDR3 DNA sequence: TGTGCCAGCTCACTAGCTACCTACAATGAGCAGTTCTTC. Protein: CASSLATYNEQFF.

This clonotype was observed many times. V and J are TRBV21-1 and TRBJ2-7; no DNA check was done on the table's D call, TRBD2. TRBV21-1 constitutes a pseudogene. The CDR3 spans 17 residues. The CDR3 spells CASSHPTSGQHSYEQYF. The CDR3 DNA follows: TGTGCCAGCAGCCATCCGACTAGCGGGCAACACTCCTACGAGCAGTACTTC.

Regarding this clonotype: A far bigger clonotype differs at one base, so this is likely a read error. The V gene is TRBV12-3 or TRBV12-4, the J gene TRBJ2-1, with D perhaps given as TRBD1 or TRBD2 (5 bases each). Between the trimmed V and J ends, which lost 2 bases and 10 bases, there was a span of 15 bases. There are 14 residues in the CDR3. The CDR3 DNA follows: TGTGCCAGCAGTTTAAGGGACGGACCCTACGAGCAGTTCTTC. The encoded protein is CASSLRDGPYEQFF.

The sample holds many counts of this clonotype. The chain employs TRBV19 and TRBJ2-4; D possibly corresponds to TRBD1 (6 bases). Trimming removed 7 bases at V and 7 bases at J, with 8 bases between. This CDR3 comprises 11 residues. Germline CDR1 and CDR2: LNHDA and SQIVND (reference sequence). The CDR3 sequence: CASNQGNIQYF. CDR3 coding DNA: TGTGCCAGTAACCAGGGGAACATTCAGTACTTC. Looking up the rest from reference TRBV19 and TRBJ2-4 gives the full variable domain: DGGITQSPKYLFRKEGQNVTLSCEQNLNHDAMYWYRQDPGQGLRLIYYSQIVNDFQKGDIAEGYSVSREKKESFPLTVTSAQKNPTAFYLCASNQGNIQYFGAGTRLSVL.

V and J are TRBV28 and TRBJ1-5; no definite D call. Germline values: CDR1 MDHEN, CDR2 SYDVKM. CDR3 length equals 18 residues. The V gene lost 4 bases and the J gene lost 2 bases, with 21 bases spanning the gap. This CDR3 reads CASSSIPLTGVGNQPQHF. Here the CDR3 DNA reads TGTGCCAGCAGTTCTATACCCCTGACTGGGGTAGGCAATCAGCCCCAGCATTTT.

This clonotype was observed many times. V usage is TRBV10-3 and J usage is TRBJ2-1, with 12 bases identical to TRBD2. Germline assignment: CDR1 ENHRY and CDR2 SYGVKD. This CDR3 is built from 18 residues. Germline trimming cut 2 bases from V and 4 bases from J; bases unmatched to any gene: 9. In nucleotides, the CDR3 is TGTGCCATCAGTGAGAGGACCCCGGGACTAGCGGGTTACAATGAGCAGTTCTTC. Protein product: CAISERTPGLAGYNEQFF.

A word on this clonotype: This probably arose from a read error, given a far larger clone one base away. The chain combines TRBV5-3 with TRBJ1-3; no definite D call. TRBV5-3 is marked as an open reading frame, function uncertain. Trimming took off 8 bases at V and 0 bases at J, with 21 bases between the two ends. The CDR3 has 17 amino acids. Here the CDR3 reads CASTSTTSRHSGNTIYF. In nucleotides, the CDR3 is TGTGCCAGCACCTCAACCACGTCCAGGCACTCTGGAAACACCATATATTTT.